Listed below are T cell receptor beta chains from one sample, sequenced in a study of T-cell reconstitution after alpha-beta-depleted transplantation in children. MiXCR, applied by TCRdb to the PCR reads, yields one record per CDR3 protein. The data contain a few hundred thousand distinct CDR3 sequences, approximately 9.7% of them singletons. Sample: PBMCs from the stem cell graft donor, taken from the stem cell graft. The receptors originated from a human donor who donated a stem cell graft to a child with SCID. The CDR3 runs from the conserved cysteine through the conserved F or W. Fields, in order: V gene, clone size, D gene, J gene, CDR3 length, CDR3 protein, CDR3 DNA. A D gene is named only where the DNA matches it firmly. Clone size is stated in some rows and not others, as once, few, many or a class when expanded.

TRBV20-1	NA	TRBD1	TRBJ2-1	17	CCALLRGTGALYNEQFF	TGCTGTGCATTACTACGCGGGACAGGGGCTTTGTACAATGAGCAGTTCTTC
TRBV24-1	many	NA	TRBJ2-5	13	CATSDRGRETQYF	TGTGCCACCAGTGATAGGGGCAGGGAGACCCAGTACTTC
TRBV20-1	many	TRBD1	TRBJ1-1	12	CSVRQGSTEAFF	TGCAGTGTACGACAGGGTAGCACTGAAGCTTTCTTT
TRBV12-3/TRBV12-4	many	NA	TRBJ2-3	13	CASSLEFTDTQYF	TGTGCCAGCAGTTTAGAATTCACAGATACGCAGTATTTT
TRBV20-1	many	TRBD2	TRBJ2-3	16	CSAELAGGSATDTQYF	TGCAGTGCCGAACTAGCGGGGGGCTCGGCCACAGATACGCAGTATTTT
TRBV2	once	NA	TRBJ2-2	18	CTFSSAVEPAIYTGELFF	TGTACCTTCAGTTCCGCCGTAGAGCCGGCCATTTACACCGGGGAGCTGTTTTTT
TRBV2	NA	NA	TRBJ1-2	14	CASSGHFTNYGYTF	TGTGCCAGCAGTGGACACTTCACTAACTATGGCTACACCTTC
TRBV7-2	few	TRBD1	TRBJ1-1	16	CASSATGGKGNTEAFF	TGTGCCAGCAGCGCCACAGGGGGGAAGGGGAACACTGAAGCTTTCTTT
TRBV18	few	NA	TRBJ1-6	14	CASTLDRSGSPLHF	TGTGCCAGCACACTGGACCGCTCGGGATCACCCCTCCACTTT
TRBV3-1	many	TRBD1	TRBJ2-2	17	CASSQDPTGTVAGELFF	TGTGCCAGCAGCCAAGATCCCACTGGGACAGTGGCCGGGGAGCTGTTTTTT
TRBV28	many	NA	TRBJ2-5	14	CASSFSGGEETQYF	TGTGCCAGCAGTTTTTCCGGGGGCGAAGAGACCCAGTACTTC
TRBV19	NA	NA	TRBJ2-3	14	CATGVPLRTDTQYF	TGTGCCACTGGGGTCCCCCTTCGTACAGATACGCAGTATTTT
TRBV20-1	many	NA	TRBJ2-7	12	CSARDGFYEQYF	TGCAGTGCTAGAGATGGGTTCTACGAGCAGTACTTC
TRBV9	many	NA	TRBJ1-5	14	CASSEGPSNQPQHF	TGTGCCAGCAGCGAGGGACCAAGCAATCAGCCCCAGCATTTT
TRBV4-3	NA	TRBD2	TRBJ2-1	16	CASSLTLAGGHNEQFF	TGCGCCAGCAGCCTTACCCTAGCGGGGGGGCACAATGAGCAGTTCTTC
TRBV20-1	many	TRBD1	TRBJ1-3	16	CSATRTGGISGNTIYF	TGCAGTGCTACTAGGACAGGGGGGATCTCTGGAAACACCATATATTTT
TRBV6-2/TRBV6-3	NA	NA	TRBJ2-7	13	CASSRNRESEQYF	TGTGCCAGCAGCCGAAACAGGGAGAGCGAGCAGTACTTC
TRBV4-2	NA	NA	TRBJ2-5	18	CASSPDLPRLGTRETQYF	TGTGCCAGCAGCCCCGACCTCCCGAGGTTGGGTACAAGAGAGACCCAGTACTTC
TRBV7-2	many	NA	TRBJ2-5	12	CASSQYDGTQYF	TGTGCCAGCAGTCAGTATGACGGGACCCAGTACTTC
TRBV10-3	many	NA	TRBJ2-1	13	CANGGYSYNEQFF	TGTGCCAACGGGGGATATTCCTACAATGAGCAGTTCTTC
TRBV4-3	NA	NA	TRBJ2-1	17	CASSQISRDTTNNEQFF	TGCGCCAGCAGCCAAATTTCACGGGACACCACCAACAATGAGCAGTTCTTC
TRBV11-2	many	NA	TRBJ2-3	16	CASSARLGVVADTQYF	TGTGCCAGCAGCGCCCGACTAGGTGTGGTGGCAGATACGCAGTATTTT
TRBV7-2	many	NA	TRBJ2-7	13	CASSWDPTYEQYF	TGTGCCAGCAGTTGGGACCCAACCTACGAGCAGTACTTC
TRBV20-1	few	NA	TRBJ2-3	15	CSARDIGVSADTQYF	TGCAGTGCTAGAGATATTGGGGTGAGCGCAGATACGCAGTATTTT
TRBV3-1	many	TRBD1	TRBJ1-1	16	CASSPRDRLMVTEAFF	TGTGCCAGCAGCCCGCGGGACAGGTTGATGGTAACCGAAGCTTTCTTT